Listed below are T cell receptor beta chains from one sample, sequenced in a study of OX40 agonist ivuxolimab in advanced cancers. Using immunoSEQ multiplex PCR, the repertoire was profiled, and TCRdb retains in-frame clones only, with some absent. The repertoire holds roughly 80,000 clones, with around 84% as singletons. The sequences come from CD4+ or CD8+ T cells sorted from blood, collected in a trial of the OX40 agonist ivuxolimab. The receptors here all came from an adult with an advanced solid tumor such as melanoma, head and neck, liver or kidney cancer. Each CDR3 is given with its conserved first and last residue. A D gene is named only where the DNA matches it firmly. The listing skips clone size in some rows; elsewhere it reads once, few, many or a size class.

V: TRBV7-9
J: TRBJ2-7
D: .
size: .
CDR3: CASSLALGADEQYF
DNA: TGTGCCAGCAGCTTAGCGTTGGGGGCGGACGAGCAGTACTTC

V: TRBV2
J: TRBJ2-1
D: .
size: .
CDR3: CASSDRAGNNEQFF
DNA: TGTGCCAGCAGTGATCGGGCGGGGAACAATGAGCAGTTCTTC

V: TRBV19
J: TRBJ1-1
D: .
size: few
CDR3: CASGWGNAEAFF
DNA: TGTGCCTCAGGGTGGGGGAACGCTGAAGCTTTCTTT

V: TRBV28
J: TRBJ1-5
D: TRBD1
size: .
CDR3: CASRTGGGEQPQHF
DNA: TGTGCCAGCAGGACAGGGGGCGGGGAGCAGCCCCAGCATTTT

V: TRBV5-4
J: TRBJ2-7
D: .
size: .
CDR3: CASRYRGGSYEQYF
DNA: TGTGCCAGCAGATACAGGGGAGGAAGCTACGAGCAGTACTTC

V: TRBV6-1
J: TRBJ1-5
D: .
size: few
CDR3: CASSGGGHQPQHF
DNA: TGTGCCAGCAGTGGTGGGGGGCACCAGCCCCAGCATTTT

V: TRBV2
J: TRBJ2-5
D: .
size: .
CDR3: CASRAGTAQETQYF
DNA: TGTGCCAGCAGGGCGGGGACTGCACAAGAGACCCAGTACTTC

V: TRBV5-1
J: TRBJ2-6
D: .
size: .
CDR3: CASSSDSSGANVLTF
DNA: TGCGCCAGCAGCTCGGATAGCTCCGGGGCCAACGTCCTGACTTTC

V: TRBV25-1
J: TRBJ1-1
D: .
size: .
CDR3: CASSRSNTEAFF
DNA: TGTGCCAGCAGCCGATCGAACACTGAAGCTTTCTTT

V: TRBV19
J: TRBJ2-2
D: .
size: .
CDR3: CASTKSSGTQNTGELFF
DNA: TGTGCCAGTACCAAATCCTCCGGGACACAAAACACCGGGGAGCTGTTTTTT

V: TRBV5-5
J: TRBJ1-2
D: .
size: .
CDR3: CASSLDPGNYGYTF
DNA: TGTGCCAGCAGCTTGGATCCAGGAAACTATGGCTACACCTTC

V: TRBV15
J: TRBJ1-3
D: TRBD1
size: .
CDR3: CATSSRTGFTGNTIYF
DNA: TGTGCCACCAGCAGCCGGACAGGATTTACTGGAAACACCATATATTTT

V: TRBV19
J: TRBJ2-1
D: TRBD2
size: once
CDR3: CASQTTSGGAGEQFF
DNA: TGTGCCAGCCAAACGACTAGCGGGGGGGCCGGAGAGCAGTTCTTC

V: TRBV9
J: TRBJ2-3
D: TRBD2
size: .
CDR3: CASSALRLADTDTQYF
DNA: TGTGCCAGCAGCGCGCTGAGACTAGCGGACACAGATACGCAGTATTTT

V: TRBV6-6
J: TRBJ1-6
D: TRBD1
size: .
CDR3: CASSLTGGTSPLHF
DNA: TGTGCCAGCAGTCTAACAGGGGGCACTTCACCCCTCCACTTT